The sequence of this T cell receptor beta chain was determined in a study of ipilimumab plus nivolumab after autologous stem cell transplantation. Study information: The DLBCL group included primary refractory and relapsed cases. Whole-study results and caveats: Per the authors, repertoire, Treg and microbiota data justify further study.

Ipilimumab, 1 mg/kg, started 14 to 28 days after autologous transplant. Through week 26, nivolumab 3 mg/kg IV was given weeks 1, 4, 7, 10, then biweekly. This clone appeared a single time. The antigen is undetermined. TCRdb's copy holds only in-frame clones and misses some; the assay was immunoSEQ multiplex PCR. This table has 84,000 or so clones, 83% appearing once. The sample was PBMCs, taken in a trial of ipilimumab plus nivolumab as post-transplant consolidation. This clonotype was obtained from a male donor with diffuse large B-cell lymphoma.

The CDR3 DNA is TGTGCCAGCAACCGGGCAGGCTTGAACACTGAAGCTTTCTTT. Translating gives CASNRAGLNTEAFF. The chain has TRBV6-5 and TRBJ1-1; no clear D gene. The CDR3 length is 14 residues. The germline CDR1 and CDR2 sequences are MNHEY and SVGAGI. Trimming pared 7 bases from V and 0 bases from J, leaving 12 bases between.